This T cell receptor (beta chain) was sequenced during a study of cytomegalovirus exposure and HLA in healthy donors. About the study: In an early release, HLA-typed donors contributed tens of millions of unique TCR sequences.

The PCR was carried out with 60 Vbeta primers and 13 Jbeta primers. Profiled with immunoSEQ multiplex PCR; TCRdb holds only in-frame clones, not every one. This table holds about 250,000 clones, about 80% found once. This CDR3 is 14 amino acids long. Germline CDR1 is MDHEN and CDR2 is SYDVKM. Trimming took off 5 bases at V and 0 bases at J, with 10 bases between the two ends. The chain carries TRBV28 and TRBJ1-1; no clear D. The clonotype was recovered from a girl aged 2-15 years in good health and CMV-seronegative. Material: PBMCs. CDR3 sequence reads: CASSLPTMNTEAFF. The CDR3 DNA sequence: TGTGCCAGCAGTCTGCCTACGATGAACACTGAAGCTTTCTTT.